These T cell receptor beta chains were read from a single sample in a study of cytomegalovirus exposure and HLA in healthy donors. Profiling relied on immunoSEQ multiplex PCR, and the TCRdb table lists in-frame clones only, not all of them. Recorded for this sample: around 65,000 clones. Sequencing was carried out using PBMCs. These receptors all stem from a man younger than 40 in good health and CMV-seropositive. Each CDR3 is given with its conserved first and last residue. The order of the fields is V gene, J gene, D gene, CDR3 protein, CDR3 DNA. A D gene is named only where the DNA matches it firmly.

TRBV5-6	TRBJ2-1	TRBD2	CASSTGLAGASYNEQFF	TGTGCCAGCAGCACGGGACTAGCGGGGGCCTCCTACAATGAGCAGTTCTTC
TRBV19	TRBJ1-5	.	CASSSADSNQPQHF	TGTGCCAGTAGTTCGGCGGATAGCAATCAGCCCCAGCATTTT
TRBV4-1	TRBJ2-6	.	CASSQDAGELYSGANVLTF	TGCGCCAGCAGCCAAGATGCAGGGGAACTTTACTCTGGGGCCAACGTCCTGACTTTC
TRBV9	TRBJ1-3	TRBD1	CASSVGTGGADTIYF	TGTGCCAGCAGCGTAGGGACAGGTGGGGCGGACACCATATATTTT
TRBV7-8	TRBJ2-7	TRBD1	CASSSQGSAYEQYF	TGTGCCAGCAGCTCACAGGGGAGCGCCTACGAGCAGTACTTC
TRBV25-1	TRBJ1-1	.	CASSAQVGKAFF	TGTGCCAGCAGTGCGCAGGTCGGGAAAGCTTTCTTT
TRBV30	TRBJ1-1	TRBD1	CASRDREAFF	TGTGCCTCCCGGGACAGAGAAGCTTTCTTT
TRBV30	TRBJ1-1	.	CAWSVQYQAFF	TGTGCCTGGAGTGTACAGTATCAAGCTTTCTTT
TRBV7-2	TRBJ2-7	TRBD1	CASSTDRAYEQYF	TGTGCCAGCAGCACGGACAGGGCCTACGAGCAGTACTTC
TRBV30	TRBJ2-5	.	CAWSGEGENQYF	TGTGCCTGGTCCGGAGAGGGGGAGAACCAGTACTTC
TRBV18	TRBJ1-5	.	CASSQPGQEESQHF	TGTGCCAGCTCACAACCGGGACAAGAGGAGTCCCAGCATTTT
TRBV6-6	TRBJ2-1	TRBD2	CASSYSSGRSNEQFF	TGTGCCAGCAGTTACTCGAGCGGGAGGAGCAATGAGCAGTTCTTC
TRBV29-1	TRBJ2-7	.	CSVQTVYEQYF	TGCAGCGTTCAGACAGTCTACGAGCAGTACTTC
TRBV6-5	TRBJ2-1	TRBD2	CASSLAGRSQQFF	TGTGCCAGCAGCCTAGCGGGAAGGTCTCAGCAGTTCTTC
TRBV6-5	TRBJ2-1	TRBD1	CASWAGQGADNEQFF	TGTGCCAGCTGGGCCGGACAGGGCGCCGACAATGAGCAGTTCTTC
TRBV7-9	TRBJ2-7	.	CASRIFRSEAYEQYF	TGTGCCAGCAGAATATTTCGCAGCGAGGCTTACGAGCAGTACTTC
TRBV18	TRBJ2-3	TRBD2	CASSPRRGGADTQYF	TGTGCCAGCTCACCACGGCGGGGGGGCGCAGATACGCAGTATTTT
TRBV19	TRBJ2-1	.	CASSIGDEQFF	TGTGCCAGTAGTATAGGCGATGAGCAGTTCTTC
TRBV18	TRBJ2-5	.	CASSPLARGLQETQYF	TGTGCCAGCTCACCCCTGGCTAGAGGGCTTCAGGAGACCCAGTACTTC
TRBV4-1	TRBJ2-5	.	CASSQPRGRLAETQYF	TGCGCCAGCAGCCAACCGAGGGGAAGGCTAGCGGAGACCCAGTACTTC